The clone carrying this T cell receptor (beta chain) was observed a handful of times. One junction end disagrees with the germline gene, perhaps due to a read error. This sample is part of a study of regulatory T cells in long-lasting Graves disease. CDR3-region Arm-PCR and iRepertoire HTBI primers produced the TCR beta libraries. MiXCR was run by TCRdb on the multiplex PCR reads, yielding one entry per CDR3 protein. This sample yields more than 400,000 distinct CDR3 sequences, of which about a sixth are seen a single time; approximately 12% belongs to the top ten. Time point specified: newly diagnosed GD, antithyroid drugs for less than 3 months. PBMC-derived RNA was used for the TCR library. The data were also submitted as part of a second study, on T cells in Graves' hyperthyroidism and ophthalmopathy.

This sequence originates from a woman in her thirties with Graves disease. The sample consisted of peripheral blood mononuclear cells (PBMCs), taken at new diagnosis, from a patient treated with antithyroid drugs.

As DNA, the CDR3 is TGTGCCAGCAGCCAAGAGGGGGGAAGGGAGGTGGCCTTC. Protein sequence: CASSQEGGREVAF. The chain joins TRBV3-1 to TRBJ2-1, with D perhaps matching TRBD2 (6 bases). Germline CDR1 reads LGHDT; CDR2 reads YNNKEL (reference sequence). The length of the CDR3 is 13 residues.